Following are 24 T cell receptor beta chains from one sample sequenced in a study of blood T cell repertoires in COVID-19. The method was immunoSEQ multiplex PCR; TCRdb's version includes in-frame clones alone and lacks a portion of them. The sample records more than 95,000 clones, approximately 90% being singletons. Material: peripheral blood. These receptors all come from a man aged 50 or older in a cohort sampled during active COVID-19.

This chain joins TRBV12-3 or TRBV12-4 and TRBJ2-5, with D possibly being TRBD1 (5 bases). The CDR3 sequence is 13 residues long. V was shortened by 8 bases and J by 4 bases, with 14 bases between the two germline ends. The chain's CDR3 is CASGPTAPETQYF. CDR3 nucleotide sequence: TGTGCCAGCGGCCCGACAGCCCCAGAGACCCAGTACTTC.

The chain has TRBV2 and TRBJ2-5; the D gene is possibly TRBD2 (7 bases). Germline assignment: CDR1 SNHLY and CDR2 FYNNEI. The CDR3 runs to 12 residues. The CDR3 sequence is CALGGLGETQYF. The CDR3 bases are TGTGCTCTCGGGGGGCTCGGGGAGACCCAGTACTTC.

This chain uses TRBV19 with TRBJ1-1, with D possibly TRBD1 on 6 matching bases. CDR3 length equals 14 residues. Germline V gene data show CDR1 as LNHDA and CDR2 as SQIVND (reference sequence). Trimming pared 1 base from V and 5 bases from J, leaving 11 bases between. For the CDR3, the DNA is TGTGCCAGTAGTATAGGCACAGGGTTAACTGAAGCTTTCTTT. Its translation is CASSIGTGLTEAFF.

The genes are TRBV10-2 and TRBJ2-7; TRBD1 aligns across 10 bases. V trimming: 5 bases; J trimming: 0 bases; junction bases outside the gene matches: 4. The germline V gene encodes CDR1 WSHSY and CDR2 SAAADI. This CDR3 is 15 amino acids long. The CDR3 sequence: CASSPTGGASYEQYV. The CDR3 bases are TGCGCCAGCAGTCCGACAGGGGGCGCCTCCTACGAGCAGTACGTC.

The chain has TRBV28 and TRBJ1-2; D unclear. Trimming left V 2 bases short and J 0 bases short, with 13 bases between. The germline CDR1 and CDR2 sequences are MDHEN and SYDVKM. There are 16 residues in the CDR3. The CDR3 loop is CASSLVSYGANYGYTF. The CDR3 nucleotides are TGTGCCAGCAGTTTAGTATCTTACGGAGCTAACTATGGCTACACCTTC.

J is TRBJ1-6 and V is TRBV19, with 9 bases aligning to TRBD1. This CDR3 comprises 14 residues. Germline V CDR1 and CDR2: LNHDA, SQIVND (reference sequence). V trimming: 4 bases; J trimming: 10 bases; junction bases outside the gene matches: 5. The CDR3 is CASSNTGGKSPLHF. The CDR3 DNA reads TGTGCCAGTAGTAACACAGGGGGCAAGTCACCCCTCCACTTT.

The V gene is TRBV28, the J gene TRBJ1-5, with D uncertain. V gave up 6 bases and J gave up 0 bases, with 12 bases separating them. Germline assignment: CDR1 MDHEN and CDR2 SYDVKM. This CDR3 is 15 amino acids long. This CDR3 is CASSLTPSSNQPQHF. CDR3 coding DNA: TGTGCCAGCAGCTTAACACCGTCTAGCAATCAGCCCCAGCATTTT.

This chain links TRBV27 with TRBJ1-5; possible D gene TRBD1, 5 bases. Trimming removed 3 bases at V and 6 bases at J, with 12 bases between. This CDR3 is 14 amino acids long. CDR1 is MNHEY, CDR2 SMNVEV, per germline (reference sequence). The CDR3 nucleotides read TGTGCCAGCAGTTTCGGGGGGTCCGGTCAGCCCCAGCATTTT. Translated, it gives CASSFGGSGQPQHF.

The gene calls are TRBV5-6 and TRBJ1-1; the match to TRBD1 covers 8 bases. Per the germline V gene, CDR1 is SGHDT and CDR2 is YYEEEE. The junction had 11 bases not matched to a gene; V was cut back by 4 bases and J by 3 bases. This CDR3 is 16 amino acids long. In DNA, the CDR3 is TGTGCCAGCAGCCTGACAGGGGTCTATAGGGACACTGAAGCTTTCTTT. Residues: CASSLTGVYRDTEAFF.

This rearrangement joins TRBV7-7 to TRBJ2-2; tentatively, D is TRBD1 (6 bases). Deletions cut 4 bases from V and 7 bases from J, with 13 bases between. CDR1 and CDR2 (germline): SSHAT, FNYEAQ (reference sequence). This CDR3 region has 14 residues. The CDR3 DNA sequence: TGTGCCAGCAGCTCAAACAGGGTTGTCGGGGAGCTGTTTTTT. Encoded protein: CASSSNRVVGELFF.

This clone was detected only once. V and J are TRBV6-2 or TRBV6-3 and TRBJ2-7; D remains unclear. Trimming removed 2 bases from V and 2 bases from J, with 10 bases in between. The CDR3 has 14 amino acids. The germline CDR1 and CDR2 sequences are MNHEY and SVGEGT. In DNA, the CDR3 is TGTGCCAGCAGTTACCAGGTTTTGACCTACGAGCAGTACTTC. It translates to CASSYQVLTYEQYF.

The CDR3 DNA reads TGTGCCAGCAGCTTAAGGGCGGGCGGGGGGGCGAGGACAGATACGCAGTATTTT. It yields the protein CASSLRAGGGARTDTQYF. The chain carries TRBV7-9 and TRBJ2-3, with 9 bases fitting TRBD2. From germline, CDR1 is SEHNR and CDR2 FQNEAQ (reference sequence). This CDR3 region has 18 residues. V shed 2 bases, J shed 3 bases, and the junction held 12 bases outside the gene matches.

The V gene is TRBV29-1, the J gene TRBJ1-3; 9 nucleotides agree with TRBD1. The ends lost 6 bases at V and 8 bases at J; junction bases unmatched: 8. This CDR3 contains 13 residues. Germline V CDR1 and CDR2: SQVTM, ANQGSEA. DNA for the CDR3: TGCAGCGTACCGGGACAGGGTTCAGACACCATATATTTT. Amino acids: CSVPGQGSDTIYF.

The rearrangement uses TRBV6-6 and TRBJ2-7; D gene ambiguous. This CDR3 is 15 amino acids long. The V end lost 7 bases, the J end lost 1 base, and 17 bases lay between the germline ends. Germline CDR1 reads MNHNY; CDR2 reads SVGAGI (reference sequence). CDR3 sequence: CASTARGGQSYEQYF. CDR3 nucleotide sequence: TGTGCCAGCACGGCGAGAGGTGGTCAGTCCTACGAGCAGTACTTC.

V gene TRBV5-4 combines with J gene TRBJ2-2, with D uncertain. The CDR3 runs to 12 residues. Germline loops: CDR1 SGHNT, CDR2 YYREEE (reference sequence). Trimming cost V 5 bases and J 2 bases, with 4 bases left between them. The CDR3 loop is CASSYNTGELFF. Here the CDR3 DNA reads TGTGCCAGCAGTTATAACACCGGGGAGCTGTTTTTT.

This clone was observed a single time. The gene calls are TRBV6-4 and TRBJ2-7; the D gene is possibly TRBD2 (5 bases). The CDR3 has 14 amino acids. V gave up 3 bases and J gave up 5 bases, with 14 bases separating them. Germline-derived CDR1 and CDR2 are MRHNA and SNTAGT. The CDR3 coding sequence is TGTGCCAGCAGTGATTATCGAATCGGGGACGAGCAGTACTTC. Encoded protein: CASSDYRIGDEQYF.

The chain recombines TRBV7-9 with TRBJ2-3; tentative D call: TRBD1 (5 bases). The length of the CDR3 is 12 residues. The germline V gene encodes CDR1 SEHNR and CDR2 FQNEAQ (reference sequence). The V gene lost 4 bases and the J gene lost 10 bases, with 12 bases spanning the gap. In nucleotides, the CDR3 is TGTGCCAGCAGCTCGGACACTGTCGCGCAGTATTTT. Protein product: CASSSDTVAQYF.

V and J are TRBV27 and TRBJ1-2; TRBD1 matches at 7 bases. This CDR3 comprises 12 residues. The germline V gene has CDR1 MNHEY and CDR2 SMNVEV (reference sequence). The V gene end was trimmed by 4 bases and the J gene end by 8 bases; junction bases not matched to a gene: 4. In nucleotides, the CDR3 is TGTGCCAGCAGTTCGGACAGGCGGGGCTACACCTTC. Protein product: CASSSDRRGYTF.

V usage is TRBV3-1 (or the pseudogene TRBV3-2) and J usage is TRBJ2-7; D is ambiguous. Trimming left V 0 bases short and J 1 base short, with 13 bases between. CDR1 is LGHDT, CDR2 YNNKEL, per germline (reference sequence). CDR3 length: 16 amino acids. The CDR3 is CASSQDPQRASYEQYF. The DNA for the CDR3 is TGTGCCAGCAGCCAAGACCCGCAGCGAGCTTCCTACGAGCAGTACTTC.

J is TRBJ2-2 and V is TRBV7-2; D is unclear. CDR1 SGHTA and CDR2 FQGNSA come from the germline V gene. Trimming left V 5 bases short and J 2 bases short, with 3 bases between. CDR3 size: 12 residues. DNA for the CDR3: TGTGCCAGCAGCCCTAACACCGGGGAGCTGTTTTTT. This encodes CASSPNTGELFF.

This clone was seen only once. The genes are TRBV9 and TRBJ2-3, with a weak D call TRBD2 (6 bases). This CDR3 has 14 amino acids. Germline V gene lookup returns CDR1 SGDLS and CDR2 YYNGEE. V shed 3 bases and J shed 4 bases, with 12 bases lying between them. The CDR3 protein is CASSAGLPPDTQYF. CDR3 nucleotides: TGTGCCAGCAGCGCGGGACTCCCCCCAGATACGCAGTATTTT.

The CDR3 DNA reads as TGTGCCAGCAGCTTAGGCTCGCAGGGGGCGCTTGGCTACACCTTC. As protein: CASSLGSQGALGYTF. The chain carries TRBV13 and TRBJ1-2, with TRBD1 matching over 8 bases. Trimming cost V 0 bases and J 7 bases; bases outside gene matches: 7. Germline values: CDR1 PRHDT, CDR2 FYEKMQ (reference sequence). The CDR3 has 15 residues.

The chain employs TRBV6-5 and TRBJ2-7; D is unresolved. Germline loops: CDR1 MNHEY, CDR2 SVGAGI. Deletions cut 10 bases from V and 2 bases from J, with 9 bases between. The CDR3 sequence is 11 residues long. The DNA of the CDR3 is TGTGCCACCGCCCAGACCTACGAGCAGTACTTC. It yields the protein CATAQTYEQYF.

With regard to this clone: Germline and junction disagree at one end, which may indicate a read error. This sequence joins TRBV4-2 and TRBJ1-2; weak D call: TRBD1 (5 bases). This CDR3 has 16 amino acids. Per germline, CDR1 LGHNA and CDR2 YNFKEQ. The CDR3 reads CAGSQDGVRANYGYTF. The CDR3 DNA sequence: TGTGCCGGCAGCCAAGATGGAGTCAGGGCCAACTATGGCTACACCTTC.